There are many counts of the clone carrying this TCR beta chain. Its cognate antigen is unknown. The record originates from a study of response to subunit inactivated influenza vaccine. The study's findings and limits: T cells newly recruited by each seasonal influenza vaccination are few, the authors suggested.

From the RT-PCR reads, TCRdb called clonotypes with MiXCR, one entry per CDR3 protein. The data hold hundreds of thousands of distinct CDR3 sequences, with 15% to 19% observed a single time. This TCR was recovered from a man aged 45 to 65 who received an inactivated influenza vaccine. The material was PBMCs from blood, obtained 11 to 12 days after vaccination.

CDR3 coding DNA: TGTGCCAGCAGTTTGGTCAGGGGGGGAGAGACCCAGTACTTC. Amino acid sequence: CASSLVRGGETQYF. This chain joins TRBV12-3 or TRBV12-4 and TRBJ2-5, with D possibly being TRBD1 or TRBD2 (7 bases each). The V and J ends lost 3 bases and 4 bases respectively, with 12 bases between them. This CDR3 has 14 residues.